The 21 T cell receptor beta chains listed next were all sequenced from one sample in a study of blood T cell repertoires in COVID-19. Some clones are missing from TCRdb's copy, which holds only in-frame ones; the method was immunoSEQ multiplex PCR. The sample records 150,000 to 200,000 clones, around 85% being singletons. The specimen sequenced was peripheral blood. These receptors all come from a man between 65 and 85 years old with active or convalescent COVID-19.

This clone came up once. The CDR3 nucleotides are TGTGCCAGCAGCCCCTTGGAGGGGCGGCGAGGGCCCCATATGGGGGCCAACGTCCTGACTTTC. Amino acid sequence: CASSPLEGRRGPHMGANVLTF. This sequence joins TRBV27 and TRBJ2-6, with a weak D call TRBD2 (6 bases). V lost 6 bases, J lost 4 bases, and 31 bases lay in between. Germline CDR1 reads MNHEY; CDR2 reads SMNVEV (reference sequence). This CDR3 has 21 amino acids.

This sequence joins TRBV9 and TRBJ2-2, with a possible D match to TRBD1 (6 bases). V gave up 0 bases and J gave up 8 bases, with 11 bases separating them. Per the germline V gene, CDR1 is SGDLS and CDR2 is YYNGEE. The CDR3 is 14 amino acids. CDR3 sequence (DNA): TGTGCCAGCAGCGTAGAGGGGGTCCCAGGGGAGCTGTTTTTT. This codes for CASSVEGVPGELFF.

This chain joins TRBV6-5 and TRBJ1-5; D call uncertain. The germline V and J ends were trimmed by 10 bases and 3 bases, with 13 bases remaining between them. CDR3 size: 13 residues. Germline V gene lookup returns CDR1 MNHEY and CDR2 SVGAGI. CDR3 in amino acids: CATSSQDNQPQHF. CDR3 nucleotides: TGTGCCACCTCTTCCCAGGACAATCAGCCCCAGCATTTT.

The chain recombines TRBV15 with TRBJ2-5, with a weak D call TRBD2 (6 bases). The germline V gene encodes CDR1 LNHNV and CDR2 YYDKDF (reference sequence). V lost 2 bases and J 2 bases, leaving 12 bases between the germline ends. This CDR3 is 15 amino acids long. The CDR3 sequence: CATSRLGLPQETQYF. The CDR3 region has the DNA TGTGCCACCAGCAGACTGGGACTTCCACAAGAGACCCAGTACTTC.

The chain carries TRBV5-1 and TRBJ2-7; 11 nucleotides line up with TRBD1. Germline V gene data show CDR1 as SGHRS and CDR2 as YFSETQ. Trimming at V came to 4 bases and at J to 6 bases, leaving 6 bases not matched to a gene. The CDR3 loop spans 14 amino acids. The DNA of the CDR3 is TGCGCCAGCAGCGCCCGGACAGGGGGCAGCGAGCAGTACTTC. As protein: CASSARTGGSEQYF.

The V call is TRBV20-1, the J call TRBJ2-3, with 8 bases fitting TRBD1. V was pared by 6 bases and J by 9 bases, with 2 bases of the junction left unmatched. The CDR3 totals 10 residues. CDR1 DFQATT and CDR2 SNEGSKA come from the germline V gene (reference sequence). CDR3: CSAQGATQYF. Here the CDR3 DNA reads TGCAGTGCCCAGGGGGCAACGCAGTATTTT.

The CDR3 region has the DNA TGTGCCAGCAGTTACGGCCAGATCTCCTACGAGCAGTACTTC. Its translation: CASSYGQISYEQYF. The chain employs TRBV6-2 or TRBV6-3 and TRBJ2-7; D gene ambiguous. The V gene's germline CDR1 is MNHEY and CDR2 SVGEGT. This CDR3 contains 14 residues. With 2 bases removed from V and 0 bases from J, the gap between germline ends came to 8 bases.

CDR3 bases: TGTGCCAGCAGAGCGGGGCCTATGAACACCGGGGAGCTGTTTTTT. Translating it yields CASRAGPMNTGELFF. This chain links TRBV6-5 with TRBJ2-2; 7 nucleotides line up with TRBD2. CDR1 and CDR2 from the germline V gene are MNHEY and SVGAGI. The V segment lost 6 bases and the J segment 1 base; nucleotides outside the gene matches: 5. The CDR3 extends over 15 amino acids.

This chain links TRBV7-9 with TRBJ2-1; TRBD2 matches at 9 bases. J lost 0 bases, V lost 3 bases, and 0 bases had no gene match. The CDR3 runs to 15 residues. Germline loops: CDR1 SEHNR, CDR2 FQNEAQ (reference sequence). The CDR3 spells CASSFSGSSYNEQFF. CDR3 nucleotide sequence: TGTGCCAGCAGCTTTAGCGGGAGCTCCTACAATGAGCAGTTCTTC.

The chain has TRBV5-1 and TRBJ2-1, with 9 bases that match TRBD2. Trimming took 4 bases from V and 1 from J; bases not matched to a gene: 3. The CDR3 runs 15 residues. From germline, CDR1 is SGHRS and CDR2 YFSETQ. The CDR3 DNA reads TGCGCCAGCAGCCCGACTAGCGGTTCCTACAATGAGCAGTTCTTC. Translating gives CASSPTSGSYNEQFF.

This sequence joins TRBV20-1 and TRBJ1-2, with D maybe TRBD1 (5 bases). Germline CDR1 reads DFQATT; CDR2 reads SNEGSKA (reference sequence). Trimming cost V 3 bases and J 7 bases, with 18 bases left between them. The CDR3 runs to 14 residues. The CDR3 DNA is TGCAGTGCTAGTAAGGGGACTCAGACGTCTGGCTACACCTTC. Amino acids: CSASKGTQTSGYTF.

The chain joins TRBV12-1 to TRBJ1-1; TRBD1, as called in the table, went unchecked against the DNA. TRBV12-1 is assigned pseudogene status. This CDR3 has 19 residues. The CDR3 nucleotides are TGTGCCAGCAGCTTACTATGGGACAGGCCCAAACTCATGAACACTGAAGCTTTCTTT. It codes for CASSLLWDRPKLMNTEAFF.

The chain carries TRBV6-5 and TRBJ2-3; TRBD2 matches at 7 bases. Germline CDR1 MNHEY, CDR2 SVGAGI. With 5 bases clipped from V and 2 bases from J, the junction kept 4 bases outside the gene matches. The CDR3 is 14 amino acids. CDR3 sequence: CASSRSGATDTQYF. CDR3 nucleotide sequence: TGTGCCAGCAGTCGAAGCGGGGCCACAGATACGCAGTATTTT.

The chain couples TRBV19 to TRBJ2-1; 7 bases map to TRBD2. The CDR3 has 15 residues. Germline loops: CDR1 LNHDA, CDR2 SQIVND (reference sequence). Unmatched junction bases numbered 6, after V lost 3 bases and J lost 4 bases. DNA for the CDR3: TGTGCCAGTAGTATTGCGGGGGACTTTTACAATGAGCAGTTCTTC. Residues: CASSIAGDFYNEQFF.

This clone turned up a few times. This chain joins TRBV19 and TRBJ1-2; 9 nucleotides agree with TRBD1. The CDR3 loop spans 14 amino acids. V lost 5 bases and J lost 6; bases outside the gene matches: 7. Germline CDR1 LNHDA, CDR2 SQIVND (reference sequence). CDR3 in amino acids: CASSLRTGENGYTF. DNA for the CDR3: TGTGCCAGTAGTCTGCGGACAGGGGAAAATGGCTACACCTTC.

This rearrangement joins TRBV20-1 to TRBJ2-7; no reliable D call. The germline CDR1 and CDR2 sequences are DFQATT and SNEGSKA (reference sequence). This CDR3 contains 8 residues. CDR3 coding DNA: TGCAGCGCGAGCGAGCAGTACTTC. Translation gives CSASEQYF.

V and J are TRBV11-2 and TRBJ2-5, with a tentative D call TRBD1 (6 bases). V shed 2 bases and J shed 9 bases, with 22 bases lying between them. The CDR3 contains 16 residues. CDR1 and CDR2 (germline): SGHAT, FQNNGV. The chain's CDR3 is CASSLLWGEVPGAQYF. The CDR3, as DNA: TGTGCCAGCAGCTTATTATGGGGAGAGGTACCAGGGGCCCAGTACTTC. The whole variable domain, filled in from reference TRBV11-2 and TRBJ2-5, reads EAGVAQSPRYKIIEKRQSVAFWCNPISGHATLYWYQQILGQGPKLLIQFQNNGVVDDSQLPKDRFSAERLKGVDSTLKIQPAKLEDSAVYLCASSLLWGEVPGAQYFGPGTRLLVL.

This clone is a singleton in its sample. The rearrangement links TRBV12-2 to TRBJ2-3; the DNA was not used to check the table's D call, TRBD1. TRBV12-2 is given as a pseudogene. The CDR3 is 16 amino acids. As DNA, the CDR3 is TGTGCAGCCGATCCACCAATACAGGGAAGCACAGATACGCAGTATTTT. This sequence encodes CAADPPIQGSTDTQYF.

The genes are TRBV18 and TRBJ1-1, with 7 bases matching TRBD1. Per germline, CDR1 KGHSH and CDR2 LQKENI. V dropped 6 bases and J dropped 6; count of bases not matched to a gene: 7. The CDR3 loop spans 13 amino acids. The DNA for the CDR3 is TGTGCCAGCTCGACCAACAGGGGTTCTGAAGCTTTCTTT. Protein: CASSTNRGSEAFF.

The rearrangement joins TRBV3-1 (or the pseudogene TRBV3-2) to TRBJ2-7, with TRBD1 matching over 12 bases. This CDR3 is 16 amino acids long. V trimming: 3 bases; J trimming: 6 bases; junction bases outside the gene matches: 9. Germline V gives CDR1 LGHDT, CDR2 YNNKEL (reference sequence). CDR3 coding DNA: TGTGCCAGCAGCCAGGCCGGGACAGGGGGCTCCGGCGAGCAGTACTTC. This encodes CASSQAGTGGSGEQYF.

The V gene is TRBV5-4, the J gene TRBJ1-1, with D perhaps matching TRBD1 (5 bases). Per germline, CDR1 SGHNT and CDR2 YYREEE (reference sequence). The CDR3 loop spans 14 amino acids. V dropped 4 bases and J dropped 1 base, with 11 bases sitting between them. The CDR3 reads CASSRGGWNTEAFF. The CDR3 DNA is TGTGCCAGCAGCCGGGGGGGATGGAACACTGAAGCTTTCTTT.